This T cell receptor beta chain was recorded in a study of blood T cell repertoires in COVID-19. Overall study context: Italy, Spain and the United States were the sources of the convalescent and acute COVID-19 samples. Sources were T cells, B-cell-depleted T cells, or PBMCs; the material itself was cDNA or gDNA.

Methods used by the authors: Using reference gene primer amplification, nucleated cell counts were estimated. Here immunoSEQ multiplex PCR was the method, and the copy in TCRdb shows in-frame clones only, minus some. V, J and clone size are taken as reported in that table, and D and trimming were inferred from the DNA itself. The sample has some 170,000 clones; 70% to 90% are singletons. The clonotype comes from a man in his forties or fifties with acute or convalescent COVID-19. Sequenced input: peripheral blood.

CDR3: CASSGRTGSSNYGYTF. In DNA, the CDR3 is TGTGCCAGCAGCGGGCGTACTGGATCTTCTAACTATGGCTACACCTTC. The chain recombines TRBV5-4 with TRBJ1-2, with D hard to call. There are 16 residues in the CDR3. Per germline, CDR1 SGHNT and CDR2 YYREEE (reference sequence). V was pared by 4 bases and J by 0 bases, with 16 bases between.